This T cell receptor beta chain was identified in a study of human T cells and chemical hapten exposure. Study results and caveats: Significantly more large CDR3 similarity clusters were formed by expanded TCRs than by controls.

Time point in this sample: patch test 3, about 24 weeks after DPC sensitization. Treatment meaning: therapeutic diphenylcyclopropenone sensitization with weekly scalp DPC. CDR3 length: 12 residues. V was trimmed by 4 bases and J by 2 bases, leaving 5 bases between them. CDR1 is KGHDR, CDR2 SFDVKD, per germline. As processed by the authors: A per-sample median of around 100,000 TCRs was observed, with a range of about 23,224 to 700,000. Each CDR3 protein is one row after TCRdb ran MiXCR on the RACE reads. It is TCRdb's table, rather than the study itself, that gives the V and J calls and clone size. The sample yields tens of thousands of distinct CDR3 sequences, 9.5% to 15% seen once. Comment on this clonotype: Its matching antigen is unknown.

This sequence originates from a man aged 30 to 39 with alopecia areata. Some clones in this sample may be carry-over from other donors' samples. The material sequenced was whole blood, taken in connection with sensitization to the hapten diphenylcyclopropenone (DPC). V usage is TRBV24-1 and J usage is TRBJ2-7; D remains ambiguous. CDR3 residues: CATSDRTYEQYF. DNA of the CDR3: TGTGCCACCAGTGACAGGACCTACGAGCAGTACTTC.